The next 11 T cell receptor beta chains were all read from a single sample in a study of T cell repertoires in cytomegalovirus infection. No antigen has been identified for these receptors. In TCRdb, the reads were re-called with MiXCR into one record per CDR3 protein. The table includes 110,000 to 150,000 distinct CDR3 sequences, roughly a third detected once. The sequences come from CD8+ T cells from cultured PBMCs, collected from culture after CMV antigen stimulation. Receptors were obtained from a human donor in good health (CMV status not recorded). Some clones in this sample may be carry-over from other donors' samples.

V gene TRBV6-6 combines with J gene TRBJ2-1; the match to TRBD2 covers 15 bases. This CDR3 has 20 residues. Germline loops: CDR1 MNHNY, CDR2 SVGAGI (reference sequence). V gave up 5 bases and J gave up 1 base; unmatched junction bases: 12. CDR3 residues: CASSEDPGLAGGLSYNEQFF. The CDR3 DNA reads TGTGCCAGCAGTGAGGACCCGGGACTAGCGGGGGGCCTTTCCTACAATGAGCAGTTCTTC.

V is TRBV7-6 and J is TRBJ1-3; no firm D call. This CDR3 is built from 14 residues. The V gene's germline CDR1 is SGHVS and CDR2 FNYEAQ. V lost 5 bases and J 1 base, leaving 9 bases between the germline ends. CDR3 amino acids: CASSSGQSGNTIYF. The DNA for the CDR3 is TGTGCCAGCAGCAGCGGGCAGTCTGGAAACACCATATATTTT.

Worth noting for this clonotype: The junction departs from germline at one end; a sequencing error may be responsible. CDR3 nucleotide sequence: TGTGCCAGCAGCTTGGGGGACCTGGCGGTGAAGGGTGAAGCTTTCTTT. Amino acids: CASSLGDLAVKGEAFF. The chain links TRBV5-3 to TRBJ1-1; D is possibly TRBD1 (5 bases). TRBV5-3 falls under the ORF class, with uncertain function. This CDR3 is built from 16 residues.

At least ten counts were recorded for this clonotype. This chain connects TRBV12-3 or TRBV12-4 to TRBJ2-3; 8 bases are a match to TRBD1. The CDR3 loop spans 12 amino acids. This CDR3 reads CADRDITDTQYF. The CDR3 DNA follows: TGTGCGGACAGGGATATCACAGATACGCAGTATTTT.

This chain links TRBV7-8 with TRBJ2-1, with D hard to call. The V and J ends lost 3 bases and 4 bases respectively, with 4 bases between them. In germline, CDR1 is SGHVS, CDR2 FQNEAQ. This CDR3 is 12 amino acids long. For the CDR3, the DNA is TGTGCCAGCAGCTTGAGGTACAATGAGCAGTTCTTC. Translation gives CASSLRYNEQFF.

This clonotype was observed many times. The V and J genes are TRBV27 and TRBJ2-3; D tentatively fits TRBD1 or TRBD2 (6 bases each). In germline, CDR1 is MNHEY, CDR2 SMNVEV (reference sequence). The CDR3 totals 18 residues. The V gene lost 0 bases and the J gene lost 0 bases, with 16 bases spanning the gap. CDR3 nucleotide sequence: TGTGCCAGCAGTTTATCCGGGGGCCATGGAACTAGCACAGATACGCAGTATTTT. As protein: CASSLSGGHGTSTDTQYF.

This clonotype was seen a handful of times. The gene calls are TRBV3-1 and TRBJ2-5; a weak D match, TRBD2 (6 bases). The CDR3 contains 16 residues. Trimming stripped 1 base from V and 3 bases from J, with 15 bases between. Germline V gives CDR1 LGHDT, CDR2 YNNKEL (reference sequence). The chain's CDR3 is CASSQGFSGVEETQYF. The CDR3, as DNA: TGTGCCAGCAGCCAAGGCTTTTCGGGGGTAGAAGAGACCCAGTACTTC.

The gene calls are TRBV25-1 and TRBJ1-6, with TRBD1 as a possible D gene (5 bases). Germline values: CDR1 MGHDK, CDR2 SYGVNS. Trimming removed 3 bases from V and 14 bases from J, with 23 bases in between. The CDR3 has 16 residues. The CDR3 DNA reads as TGTGCCAGCAGTGAGGTTTTTACAGGAGGGCGGGGGACCCTCCACTTT. It is translated as CASSEVFTGGRGTLHF.

This chain uses TRBV12-3 or TRBV12-4 with TRBJ1-2, with 7 bases matching TRBD1. V shed 5 bases and J 3 bases; nucleotides not matched to a gene: 3. This CDR3 contains 13 residues. CDR3 coding DNA: TGTGCCAGCAGTGGACAGGCGTACTATGGCTACACCTTC. Translating gives CASSGQAYYGYTF.

The chain is built from TRBV2 and TRBJ2-3; D remains ambiguous. The ends were cut back, 6 bases at V and 4 bases at J, with 11 bases in the middle. Looked up from germline, CDR1 is SNHLY and CDR2 is FYNNEI. This CDR3 spans 13 amino acids. This chain's CDR3 is CASRSSSSDTQYF. Written as DNA, the CDR3 is TGTGCCAGCAGGAGTAGCAGCTCAGATACGCAGTATTTT.

The chain combines TRBV4-2 with TRBJ1-2; D is unclear. Germline V gene sequence: CDR1 LGHNA, CDR2 YNFKEQ. The CDR3 totals 15 residues. With 0 bases removed from V and 4 bases from J, the gap between germline ends came to 12 bases. The CDR3 nucleotides are TGTGCCAGCAGCCAAGATGCGGACGGGATCTATGGCTACACCTTC. Amino acid sequence: CASSQDADGIYGYTF.